This T cell receptor (beta chain) came from a study of Ad26.COV2.S vaccination and SARS-CoV-2 variants (dated by TCRdb to about 2021). About the full investigation: Donors in the vaccine arm were drawn from COV1001, a phase I-IIa trial of Ad26.COV2.S in healthy adults that was multicentre, randomized, double-blind and placebo-controlled. Investigators remained blinded to trial group allocation during experiments and outcome assessment. Ad26.COV2.S was given intramuscularly at 5x10^10 or 1x10^11 viral particles, as a single shot or as two shots 56 days apart. Trial participants were randomized into five groups of five: low-dose or high-dose Ad26.COV2.S given once or twice, or placebo on both occasions. Sequencing of the TCRbeta repertoire served to evaluate the specificity and breadth of SARS-CoV-2-reactive T cell receptors following Ad26.COV2.S vaccination. A total of roughly 32 samples were included in the TCR-sequenced set, comprising some 20 Ad26.COV2.S vaccine recipients, 5 placebo recipients and 8 SARS-CoV-2 convalescent individuals.

Overall study results and their limits: Compared with placebo recipients, Ad26.COV2.S recipients showed higher spike-specific TCR breadth (P = 0.0014). After vaccination, substantial breadth of spike-specific CD8+ and CD4+ T cell responses was reported. Comparable non-spike TCR breadth was observed between vaccine and placebo recipients, consistent with only spike being contained in the vaccine. The study lacked the statistical power to compare responses across vaccine doses or regimens. The authors noted that total T cell responses may have been underestimated by the TCR breadth and depth analyses.

In the case of this clone: Its antigen remains unidentified. No qualities accompany the bases; no much larger clone lies one base away.

Sample treatment or condition, as interpreted from the label and publication: 15 to 20 received Ad26.COV2.S at low or high dose, single or two shots; 5 received placebo; per-sample allocation not given. For vaccine and placebo recipients, repertoires were sequenced using samples collected on day 63 after the first injection. Cohort 1b enrolled roughly 25 adults aged 18-55 years at a single site in Boston, USA, between 29 July and 7 August 2020. Ad26.COV2.S was a replication-incompetent adenovirus type 26 vector expressing a prefusion-stabilized SARS-CoV-2 spike protein from the original Wuhan strain. The immunoSEQ Assay was used to sequence TCRbeta CDR3 regions. After extraction, genomic DNA underwent amplification by bias-controlled multiplex PCR, followed by high-throughput sequencing. The study's own analysis went as follows. To quantify the absolute abundance of each unique TCRbeta CDR3 region, sequences were collapsed and filtered. Usable DNA was measured by amplifying reference genes present in all nucleated cells, and TCRbeta template counts were normalized to that usable DNA to estimate T cell fraction. Repertoire TCRs were annotated as SARS-CoV-2-specific by exact matching of V gene, CDR3 amino acid sequence and J gene to a known reactive TCR set. The reference SARS-CoV-2 TCR set was obtained from MIRA and was filtered for enrichment in COVID-19-positive ImmuneCODE repertoires, whereby public or cross-reactive TCRs were removed. Using the MIRA antigens, annotated TCRs were further analysed by specific ORF or by position within an ORF. Depth was the summed frequency of annotated unique rearrangements, while breadth was defined as annotated unique rearrangements over total unique productive rearrangements. Two-sided Wilcoxon rank-sum tests were used to compare TCR breadth between groups. What TCRdb holds here is the immuneACCESS table cut down to in-frame rearrangements. Part of the clones is not present; checked against another copy, under half of the missing clones reflect an unresolved V gene, and the others are unexplained. V and J calls and clone size come straight from that table; D and trimming were deduced from the DNA. For this sample the table gives around 370,000 clones, of which 70% to 90% were detected only once. The top ten constitute 3% to 4% of the sample.

From its cysteine to its phenylalanine, the CDR3 spans 12 amino acids. Kept here is only the CDR3 DNA, which spans 36 bases and is read in frame from base 1. From the germline V gene, CDR1 is SNHLY and CDR2 is FYNNEI. V is trimmed back by 5 bases and J by 8 bases, and the junction contains 4 bases that no gene match accounts for. The starting material was peripheral blood, obtained in a trial of Ad26.COV2.S vaccine versus placebo. The chain uses TRBV2 and TRBJ1-2, with 8 bases aligning to TRBD1. The origin of this receptor is a person between 18 and 65 years old who received the Ad26.COV2.S COVID-19 vaccine or a placebo. The DNA sequence follows: TGTGCCAGCAGTACAGGGGGAAGGGGCTACACCTTC. Its product reads: CASSTGGRGYTF.